This T cell receptor (beta chain) appears in the sequencing data of a study of blood T cell repertoires in COVID-19 (dated by TCRdb to 2020 to 2022). For context, the study as a whole: Collaborator samples came from the United States, Italy and Spain and covered acute and convalescent phases of COVID-19. Where available, HLA class I and class II types were obtained from metadata supplied by the sample provider rather than from assay-based typing. The repertoires were released in a freely available public database intended as a resource for research on the immune response to SARS-CoV-2. The sample metadata nearly always contained a de-identified subject ID, COVID-19 status, age in years and sex. The samples were drawn from two sources: the first 160 participants of the ongoing ImmuneRACE study, and 1,000 to 1,500 subjects contributed by 6 global collaborators. The prospective study material was composed of cDNA or gDNA derived from T cells, B-cell-depleted T cells, or PBMCs. The dataset comprised deeply sampled blood TCRbeta repertoires from subjects exposed to, actively infected with, or recovered from COVID-19. The research as a whole found: How much clinical and demographic metadata was included differed by source and by participant, and the metadata was provided uncurated.

The immunoSEQ Assay, a bias-controlled multiplex PCR, was used to amplify TCRbeta CDR3 regions from genomic DNA. The study's processing was this. The number of nucleated cells in each sample was estimated by amplification of reference gene primers within the assay. To quantify the absolute abundance of each unique TCRbeta CDR3 rearrangement, sequence reads were collapsed and filtered. Productive Simpson clonality was computed per sample as the square root of Simpson's diversity index over productive rearrangements. TCRdb carries this immuneACCESS record with in-frame sequences only. Its versions omit some clonotypes, under half of them owing to an unresolved V gene in the studies checked, with the rest unexplained. D and trimming were read from the DNA, whereas the V and J calls and clone size are those reported in that table. Across this sample there are approximately 120,000 clones, with roughly four fifths seen only once. Under 11% of the sample belongs to the ten largest clones.

The germline ends are 16 bases apart after V is trimmed by 6 bases and J by 8 bases. The CDR3 numbers 13 residues from cysteine through phenylalanine. Only the CDR3 DNA is retained, 39 bases long and in frame from the first base. CDR1 and CDR2, per the germline V gene, are MNHEY and SVGAGI. With regard to this clone: It lacks a known antigen. One base away there is no much larger clone; base qualities are not given.

Collaborating institutions collected whole blood in K2EDTA tubes following their own protocols. For TCRbeta analysis, collaborator samples were shipped as frozen whole blood, as isolated PBMCs, or as DNA extracted from either sample type. The sample taken for sequencing was peripheral blood. The rearrangement combines TRBV6-5 with TRBJ1-2; TRBD1 is possibly the D segment (5 matching bases). The clonotype originates from a human donor in a cohort sampled during active COVID-19. The DNA is as follows: TGTGCCAGCAGAACACGGGGGGAGAGGGGCTACACCTTC. Translated, it gives CASRTRGERGYTF.